This T cell receptor beta chain is from a study of sequential checkpoint blockade in melanoma. V was pared by 5 bases and J by 2 bases, with 13 bases between. Germline V CDR1 and CDR2: SGHNT, YENEEA. The CDR3 is 14 residues long. Treatment specified: randomized to nivolumab then ipilimumab (arm A) or the reverse (arm B). This clone has just a few counts. TCRdb keeps only in-frame clones here, not all; method: immunoSEQ multiplex PCR. This table holds about 37,000 clones, roughly 32% found once. The TCR sequence derives from a human donor with melanoma. Sequencing was performed on tumor tissue (inferred from file names), taken from a patient given nivolumab and ipilimumab in sequence. The V and J genes are TRBV11-3 and TRBJ2-7, with D hard to call. The CDR3 loop reads CASSKSDGPYEQYF. In DNA form, the CDR3 reads TGTGCCAGCAGCAAGAGTGACGGGCCCTACGAGCAGTACTTC.